Listed below are T cell receptor beta chains from one sample, sequenced in a study of shared clonotypes between healthy human individuals. Produced via immunoSEQ multiplex PCR; TCRdb's table is partial and in-frame only. The table includes about 1.1 million clones, about 80% detected once. The source material was memory CD4+ T cells from PBMCs. These receptors were obtained from a man aged 18 to 30 in good health. Some clones in this sample may be carry-over from other donors' samples. The CDR3 runs from the conserved cysteine through the conserved F or W. The D gene is left open where the match is weak. Part of the rows lack a size; the others show once, few, many or a class for expanded clones.

d_gene	abundance	v_gene	j_gene	CDR3nt	CDR3aa
NA	NA	TRBV7-9	TRBJ2-3	TGTGCCAGCAGCTTAGTTCTACACACAGATACGCAGTATTTT	CASSLVLHTDTQYF
NA	NA	TRBV18	TRBJ2-3	TGTGCCAGCTCACCACTTGGAGCAGATACGCAGTATTTT	CASSPLGADTQYF
NA	NA	TRBV30	TRBJ2-1	TGTGCCTGGAGTGTACAGGGCGGGACTCACAATGAGCAGTTCTTC	CAWSVQGGTHNEQFF
NA	many	TRBV7-2	TRBJ2-5	TGTGCCAGCAGCTCCGTGTACCAAGAGACCCAGTACTTC	CASSSVYQETQYF
TRBD1	once	TRBV11-1	TRBJ1-2	TGTGCCAGCAGACGCGACAGGGTCGGCGACTACACCTTC	CASRRDRVGDYTF
NA	NA	TRBV30	TRBJ1-2	TGTGCCTGGAGTGCTTGGGCGGGAACTAACTATGGCTACACCTTC	CAWSAWAGTNYGYTF
TRBD2	NA	TRBV9	TRBJ2-7	TGTGCCAGCAGCGTAGAGGGCCGGGGGGCCTACGAGCAGTACTTC	CASSVEGRGAYEQYF
TRBD1	NA	TRBV7-3	TRBJ1-1	TGTGCCAGCAGTTTACAGGGGGCGCGAACTGAAGCTTTCTTT	CASSLQGARTEAFF
TRBD2	once	TRBV7-2	TRBJ2-1	TGTGCCAGCAGCCGTGGACTAGCGGGAGTCGATGAGCAGTTCTTC	CASSRGLAGVDEQFF
NA	NA	TRBV5-1	TRBJ1-4	TGCGCCAGCAGCTTGGGAAGGGTTACTGAAAAACTGTTTTTT	CASSLGRVTEKLFF
TRBD2	few	TRBV9	TRBJ2-5	TGTGCCAGCAGCGTAGGACTAGCGGGGACCCAGTACTTC	CASSVGLAGTQYF
NA	NA	TRBV6-1	TRBJ2-7	TGTGCCAGCAGTGAAGCGCTGGCGGGCTACCGTATTGAGCAGTACTTC	CASSEALAGYRIEQYF
TRBD2	once	TRBV28	TRBJ2-7	TGTGCCAGCACTCCCCCTAGCGGGAGTTACTTCTTC	CASTPPSGSYFF
NA	NA	TRBV7-2	TRBJ2-1	TGTGCCAGCAGCTTAGTGGCCGTCTCCTACAATGAGCAGTTCTTC	CASSLVAVSYNEQFF
TRBD1	NA	TRBV6-5	TRBJ2-1	TGTGCCAGCAGTTACCGACAGGGGCGGGATGAGCAGTTCTTC	CASSYRQGRDEQFF
NA	few	TRBV18	TRBJ1-1	TGTGCCAGCTCACCACAATCGGCAGGCACTGAAGCTTTCTTT	CASSPQSAGTEAFF
NA	NA	TRBV11-2	TRBJ2-7	TGTGCCAGCAGTTATACGACGGACTCCTACGAGCAGTACTTC	CASSYTTDSYEQYF
NA	NA	TRBV4-3	TRBJ2-1	TGCGCCAGCAGCCCTAATTTAGCGGTGAGCTCCTACAATGAGCAGTTCTTC	CASSPNLAVSSYNEQFF
NA	NA	TRBV14	TRBJ1-4	TGTGCCAGCAGCCTCGTCGGGACACGAGAAAAACTGTTTTTT	CASSLVGTREKLFF
TRBD1	NA	TRBV9	TRBJ2-3	TGTGCCAGCTCGAGACAGGGGATCACAGATACGCAGTATTTT	CASSRQGITDTQYF
NA	NA	TRBV10-3	TRBJ1-1	TGTGCCATCAGTGAGGCAGCATACACTGAAGCTTTCTTT	CAISEAAYTEAFF
NA	NA	TRBV14	TRBJ1-4	TGTGCCAGCAGCCTGGGGGCATATAATGAAAAACTGTTTTTT	CASSLGAYNEKLFF
NA	NA	TRBV30	TRBJ2-7	TGTGCCTGGAGTGTATTGGGTAGCGCATCCTACGAGCAGTACTTC	CAWSVLGSASYEQYF
TRBD1	many	TRBV5-1	TRBJ2-7	TGCGCCAGCAGCTCCGGGACAGGGTTCAACGAGCAGTACTTC	CASSSGTGFNEQYF
NA	NA	TRBV28	TRBJ1-1	TGTGCCAGCGGAAGGCAGGCGGACGCTGAAGCTTTCTTT	CASGRQADAEAFF
TRBD1	NA	TRBV7-9	TRBJ2-1	TGTGCCAGCAGTCGGACAGGGGCCCCACCCCTATACAATGAGCAGTTCTTC	CASSRTGAPPLYNEQFF
NA	NA	TRBV19	TRBJ2-1	TGTGCCAGTAGTATCACCCTTCTTACGACAGCAACCTATGAGCAGTTCTTC	CASSITLLTTATYEQFF
TRBD1	NA	TRBV28	TRBJ2-7	TGTGCCAGCAGTCCTCGCCCGGACAGGGGACGGTACTTC	CASSPRPDRGRYF
TRBD1	NA	TRBV5-6	TRBJ1-5	TGTGCCAGCAGCCACAGGGGCCGCGATGGAGAACGAGGCAATCAGCCCCAGCATTTT	CASSHRGRDGERGNQPQHF
NA	NA	TRBV5-8	TRBJ1-5	TGTGCCAGCAGCTTGGCCAGGACGGCAAATAGCAATCAGCCCCAGCATTTT	CASSLARTANSNQPQHF
NA	many	TRBV2	TRBJ2-2	TGTGCCAGCAGTGGTCAAATAAGCGTCGGGGAGCTGTTTTTT	CASSGQISVGELFF
TRBD2	NA	TRBV5-1	TRBJ2-7	TGCGCCAGCAGATCGAGCGGGAGGGCCTCCCCGTACTTC	CASRSSGRASPYF
NA	NA	TRBV18	TRBJ2-5	TGTGCCAGCTCACCCCCTGGAGGGGGCCGAGAGACCCAGTACTTC	CASSPPGGGRETQYF
NA	NA	TRBV2	TRBJ2-5	TGTGCCAGCAGTGGTGGACAGCAAGAGACCCAGTACTTC	CASSGGQQETQYF
TRBD2	NA	TRBV28	TRBJ2-7	TGTGCCAGCAGCGCAACTAGCGGGAGTCCGGCCGAGCAGTACTTC	CASSATSGSPAEQYF
NA	NA	TRBV19	TRBJ2-7	TGTGCCACCACTCGGCAGGGCTCCTCCTACGAGCAGTACTTC	CATTRQGSSYEQYF
NA	NA	TRBV6-5	TRBJ2-1	TGTGCCAGCAGTCGATCCAATGAGCAGTTCTTC	CASSRSNEQFF
TRBD2	once	TRBV15	TRBJ2-3	TGTGCCACCAGCAGAGATAGCGGAGAGACTAGCGGGAGAAAGATCACAGATACGCAGTATTTT	CATSRDSGETSGRKITDTQYF
TRBD1	NA	TRBV23-1	TRBJ2-2	TGCGCCAGCATTATCCGGGACAGGGGGCATGGCGGGGAGCTGTTTTTT	CASIIRDRGHGGELFF
TRBD1	NA	TRBV5-1	TRBJ2-5	TGCGCCAGCAGCTTGGGACAGGGGGGCGAGACCCAGTACTTC	CASSLGQGGETQYF
NA	NA	TRBV6-1	TRBJ2-4	TGTGCCAGCAGTGAGGGAGGGGGGGGTTTCGGTAACATTCAGTACTTC	CASSEGGGGFGNIQYF
TRBD2	NA	TRBV9	TRBJ2-7	TGTGCCAGCAGCGTAGAAACTAGCGGCCGATCCGGGCAGTACTTC	CASSVETSGRSGQYF
TRBD1	many	TRBV28	TRBJ2-5	TGTGCCAGCAGCAATACCCACCGGTGGGACAGCTACCAAGAGACCCAGTACTTC	CASSNTHRWDSYQETQYF
TRBD2	NA	TRBV28	TRBJ2-3	TGTGCCAGCAGTGGCACAGCGGGATTCGGGACAGATACGCAGTATTTT	CASSGTAGFGTDTQYF
NA	few	TRBV4-1	TRBJ2-7	TGCGCCAGCAGCCAAGGGGATTGGGCGGCGGGGCGGGAGCAGTACTTC	CASSQGDWAAGREQYF
TRBD2	NA	TRBV4-1	TRBJ2-5	TGCGCCAGCAGCCACGGGACTAGCGGGGTCCAAGAGACCCAGTACTTC	CASSHGTSGVQETQYF
TRBD2	NA	TRBV10-3	TRBJ2-1	TGTGCCATCAGTGTTTTAGCGGGGGACTACAATGAGCAGTTCTTC	CAISVLAGDYNEQFF
NA	NA	TRBV2	TRBJ1-1	TGTGCCAGCAGTGAACAGCTTTTGACTGAAGCTTTCTTT	CASSEQLLTEAFF
NA	NA	TRBV2	TRBJ2-5	TGTGCCAGCAGGGCCCCCTCGGCCCAGACCCAGTACTTC	CASRAPSAQTQYF
TRBD1	NA	TRBV25-1	TRBJ1-2	TGTGCCAGCAGTGATCGCAGGGGGCGCAGCCCTGGCTACACCTTC	CASSDRRGRSPGYTF
NA	many	TRBV30	TRBJ2-5	TGTGCCTGGAGTGTTGGTGAGACCCAGTACTTC	CAWSVGETQYF
TRBD1	NA	TRBV30	TRBJ2-3	TGTGCCTGGAAACCCCGGGACAGGGTTGTAGATACGCAGTATTTT	CAWKPRDRVVDTQYF
NA	NA	TRBV19	TRBJ2-3	TGTGCCAGTAACGGGAGACGCACAGATACGCAGTATTTT	CASNGRRTDTQYF